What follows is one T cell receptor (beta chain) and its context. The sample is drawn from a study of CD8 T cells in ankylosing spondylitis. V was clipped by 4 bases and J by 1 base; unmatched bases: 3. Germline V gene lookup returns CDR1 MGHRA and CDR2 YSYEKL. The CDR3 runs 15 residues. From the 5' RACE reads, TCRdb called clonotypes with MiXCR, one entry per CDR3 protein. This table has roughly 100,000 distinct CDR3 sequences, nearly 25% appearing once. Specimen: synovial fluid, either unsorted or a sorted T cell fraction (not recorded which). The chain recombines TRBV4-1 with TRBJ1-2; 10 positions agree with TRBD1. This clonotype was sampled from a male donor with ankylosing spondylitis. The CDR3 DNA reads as TGCGCCAGCAGCCTAGGACAGGGGGGTAACTATGGCTACACCTTC. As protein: CASSLGQGGNYGYTF.